This TCR beta chain came from a study of blood T cell repertoires in COVID-19 (dated by TCRdb to the early 2020s). Background on the whole study: Samples from collaborators originated in the United States, Italy and Spain and spanned both the acute and convalescent phases of COVID-19. The prospective study material was composed of cDNA or gDNA derived from T cells, B-cell-depleted T cells, or PBMCs. The dataset comprised deeply sampled blood TCRbeta repertoires from subjects exposed to, actively infected with, or recovered from COVID-19. A freely available public database, intended as a resource for researchers studying the immune response to SARS-CoV-2, is where the repertoires were released. Samples came from the ongoing ImmuneRACE study (first 160 participants) plus 1,254 subjects from 6 global collaborators. The sample metadata nearly always contained a de-identified subject ID, COVID-19 status, age in years and sex. Where available, HLA class I and class II types were taken from metadata supplied by the sample provider and were not determined by assay-based typing.

This clone was seen at least ten times. No cognate antigen has been identified for it. Base qualities are not provided; no much larger clone lies one nucleotide away. Points the paper makes about the study in general: The amount of clinical and demographic metadata varied by source and participant and was provided uncurated.

At the junction V is shortened by 5 bases and J by 5 bases, with 15 bases in between. CDR1 and CDR2 are drawn from the germline V gene (reference sequence): LNHNV, YYDKDF. The CDR3 holds 14 amino acids from the cysteine to the phenylalanine. Only the CDR3 portion is preserved as DNA: 42 bases, with reading frame beginning at the first base. TCRbeta CDR3 regions were amplified from genomic DNA by means of the immunoSEQ Assay, a bias-controlled multiplex PCR. Per the source publication's procedure: Nucleated cell counts per sample were estimated from amplification of reference gene primers within the assay. To quantify the absolute abundance of each unique TCRbeta CDR3 rearrangement, sequence reads were collapsed and filtered. For each sample, productive Simpson clonality was calculated as the square root of Simpson's diversity index across productive rearrangements. Here the immuneACCESS table is served through TCRdb, limited to in-frame sequences with V and J called. Missing clones are a known gap in these copies; in checked studies unresolved V genes cover under half, and the rest lacks a known reason. V, J and clone size are those of that table, while D and trimming were read from the DNA. The table for this sample lists some 120,000 clones; roughly 83% of them were counted only once. Clones ranked in the top ten supply roughly 15% of the sample.

Collaborating institutions collected whole blood in K2EDTA tubes following their own protocols. Collaborator samples were shipped for TCRbeta analysis as frozen whole blood, isolated PBMCs, or DNA extracted from either sample type. Recombination connected TRBV15 to TRBJ1-2, with TRBD1 as a weak D call on 6 bases. The sequenced sample was peripheral blood. This sequence was found in a woman in her forties or fifties with acute or convalescent COVID-19. The CDR3 protein sequence reads: CATSPVGDIYGYTF. The sequenced DNA: TGTGCCACCAGCCCGGTCGGGGACATTTATGGCTACACCTTC. Outside the CDR3, residues come from the reference TRBV15 and TRBJ1-2 proteins, so the full variable domain is: DAMVIQNPRYQVTQFGKPVTLSCSQTLNHNVMYWYQQKSSQAPKLLFHYYDKDFNNEADTPDNFQSRRPNTSFCFLDIRSPGLGDTAMYLCATSPVGDIYGYTFGSGTRLTVV.